This TCR beta chain was captured in a study of blood T cell repertoires in COVID-19. Study in general: From T cells, B-cell-depleted T cells, or PBMCs came the material, which was cDNA or gDNA.

Followed longitudinally, the Seattle patients had been enrolled during active infection. As originally analysed: The authors estimated nucleated cell counts from reference gene primer amplification. Generated by immunoSEQ multiplex PCR, the TCRdb table keeps only in-frame clones and is missing some. That table furnishes V, J and clone size, whereas the DNA furnished D and trimming. The sample lists approximately 250,000 clones, 85% to 95% occurring once. This receptor was taken from a young man with COVID-19, enrolled during active disease. Sequenced: peripheral blood.

CDR3: CASGQGGEGIQYF. Written as DNA, the CDR3 is TGTGCCAGCGGACAGGGTGGAGAAGGCATTCAGTACTTC. The V call is TRBV19, the J call TRBJ2-4; 8 positions agree with TRBD1. V shed 9 bases, J shed 9 bases, and the junction held 10 bases outside the gene matches. Germline V gives CDR1 LNHDA, CDR2 SQIVND (reference sequence). The CDR3 loop spans 13 amino acids.